These T cell receptor beta chains were read from a single sample in a study of CD8 T cells in ankylosing spondylitis. TCRdb analysed the 5' RACE reads with MiXCR anew, one entry per CDR3 protein. Of approximately 190,000 distinct CDR3 sequences listed, 13% were seen once; the top ten hold around 10%. Material for sequencing was blood, either unsorted or a sorted T cell fraction (not recorded which). The receptors shown here come from a female donor with ankylosing spondylitis or in good health (not recorded which). Both conserved end residues are part of each CDR3. The D gene is left open where the match is weak. Not every row has a clone size; where given, it reads once, few, many or a size class.

d_call,j_call,clone_size,v_call,cdr3_length,cdr3_aa,cdr3_nt
TRBD2,TRBJ2-7,many,TRBV7-9,13,CASSKTSSVEQYF,TGTGCCAGCAGCAAGACTAGCTCCGTCGAGCAGTACTTC
-,TRBJ2-1,many,TRBV7-9,15,CASPEERGSYNEQFF,TGTGCCAGCCCTGAGGAAAGAGGGTCCTACAATGAGCAGTTCTTC
-,TRBJ2-3,many,TRBV7-9,15,CASSLGRAGTDTQYF,TGTGCCAGCAGCTTAGGGAGGGCCGGGACAGATACGCAGTATTTT
TRBD1,TRBJ1-5,many,TRBV19,15,CASSIGDRPYQPQHF,TGTGCCAGTAGTATAGGGGACAGACCTTATCAGCCCCAGCATTTT
-,TRBJ2-1,many,TRBV7-2,9,CASSLGEFF,TGTGCCAGCAGCTTAGGGGAGTTCTTC
TRBD2,TRBJ2-1,many,TRBV20-1,15,CSASPWASGYNEQFF,TGCAGTGCTTCGCCTTGGGCTAGCGGATACAATGAGCAGTTCTTC
TRBD2,TRBJ2-3,many,TRBV20-1,13,CSAWREARDTQYF,TGCAGTGCTTGGCGGGAGGCCAGAGATACGCAGTATTTT
TRBD2,TRBJ2-3,-,TRBV5-1,17,CASSLETSGRAGDTQYF,TGCGCCAGCAGCTTGGAGACTAGCGGGAGGGCCGGGGATACGCAGTATTTT
TRBD2,TRBJ2-1,many,TRBV20-1,19,CSARGGTTSGPNSYNEQFF,TGCAGTGCTAGAGGGGGAACTACTAGCGGGCCGAACTCCTACAATGAGCAGTTCTTC
-,TRBJ2-3,many,TRBV6-4,15,CASSPRSGQADTQYF,TGTGCCAGCAGTCCACGCAGCGGGCAGGCAGATACGCAGTATTTT
-,TRBJ2-3,-,TRBV5-1,13,CASSFSGQNTQYF,TGCGCCAGCAGCTTCAGTGGGCAAAATACGCAGTATTTT
-,TRBJ2-1,few,TRBV4-1,16,CASSQDEGRVLNEQFF,TGCGCCAGCAGCCAAGATGAGGGACGGGTGTTGAATGAGCAGTTCTTC
TRBD2,TRBJ2-3,many,TRBV29-1,13,CSVGLASTDTQYF,TGCAGCGTGGGACTAGCGAGCACAGATACGCAGTATTTT
TRBD2,TRBJ2-3,few,TRBV4-1,17,CASKLIEKGGATDTQYF,TGCGCCAGCAAACTTATCGAAAAGGGAGGGGCCACAGATACGCAGTATTTT
-,TRBJ1-1,many,TRBV12-3/TRBV12-4,15,CASSLALGGGTEAFF,TGTGCCAGCAGTTTAGCGTTGGGAGGTGGTACTGAAGCTTTCTTT
-,TRBJ2-7,few,TRBV7-3,14,CASSLSAVSYEQYF,TGTGCCAGCAGCTTATCGGCCGTCTCCTACGAGCAGTACTTC
-,TRBJ1-1,many,TRBV29-1,13,CSGKKEMNTEAFF,TGCAGCGGAAAAAAGGAGATGAACACTGAAGCTTTCTTT
-,TRBJ2-1,many,TRBV6-2/TRBV6-3,12,CAVKGGFNEQFF,TGTGCCGTAAAGGGGGGGTTCAATGAGCAGTTCTTC
-,TRBJ1-2,many,TRBV21-1,14,CASSLATGDYGYTF,TGTGCCAGCAGTCTCGCGACCGGTGACTATGGCTACACCTTC
-,TRBJ2-5,many,TRBV12-3/TRBV12-4,11,CASSSRETQYF,TGTGCCAGCAGTTCGAGAGAGACCCAGTACTTC
-,TRBJ2-1,-,TRBV12-3/TRBV12-4,14,CASSFSGGYNEQFF,TGTGCCAGCAGTTTCAGTGGCGGGTACAATGAGCAGTTCTTC
TRBD1,TRBJ1-6,-,TRBV18,15,CASSPRGQGGSPLHF,TGTGCCAGCTCACCGAGAGGACAGGGAGGATCACCCCTCCACTTT
TRBD1,TRBJ1-5,many,TRBV7-8,15,CASSLDRFFPQPQHF,TGTGCCAGCAGCTTGGACAGGTTCTTCCCTCAGCCCCAGCATTTT
TRBD2,TRBJ2-5,many,TRBV27,16,CASSLSKDSLGTSSWF,TGTGCCAGCAGTTTATCCAAGGACAGTCTCGGGACTAGCAGCTGGTTC
TRBD2,TRBJ2-2,-,TRBV5-4,17,CASSAATSGRFTGELFF,TGTGCCAGCAGCGCGGCGACTAGCGGGAGGTTTACCGGGGAGCTGTTTTTT
-,TRBJ1-4,-,TRBV20-1,14,CSARSPVNNEKLFF,TGCAGTGCTAGATCGCCAGTAAATAATGAAAAACTGTTTTTT
TRBD1,TRBJ1-4,-,TRBV30,15,CAWVSWGQGAEKLFF,TGTGCCTGGGTTTCCTGGGGACAGGGGGCCGAAAAACTGTTTTTT
-,TRBJ1-2,many,TRBV5-5,14,CASSLEGQGIGYTF,TGTGCCAGCAGCTTGGAGGGTCAGGGGATTGGCTACACCTTC
-,TRBJ2-1,many,TRBV6-2/TRBV6-3,16,CASSPSTWSSYNEQFF,TGTGCCAGCAGTCCTAGCACATGGAGCTCCTACAATGAGCAGTTCTTC
-,TRBJ2-7,many,TRBV19,15,CASSITSTQSYEQYF,TGTGCCAGTAGTATTACGTCTACCCAGTCCTACGAGCAGTACTTC
-,TRBJ2-7,many,TRBV3-1,14,CASSQGRGRYEQYF,TGTGCCAGCAGCCAAGGAAGAGGACGGTACGAGCAGTACTTC
-,TRBJ2-6,-,TRBV19,16,CASSMIGGSGANVLTF,TGTGCCAGTAGTATGATAGGGGGGAGTGGGGCCAACGTCCTGACTTTC
TRBD2,TRBJ2-7,few,TRBV7-9,14,CASSPGLAGTEQYF,TGTGCCAGCAGCCCGGGACTAGCGGGAACCGAGCAGTACTTC
-,TRBJ1-6,many,TRBV6-5,16,CASSYSRGVGDSPLHF,TGTGCCAGCAGTTACTCGAGAGGCGTAGGTGATTCACCCCTCCACTTT
-,TRBJ2-1,many,TRBV4-3,15,CASSQVGGAYNEQFF,TGCGCCAGCAGCCAAGTCGGCGGAGCTTACAATGAGCAGTTCTTC
-,TRBJ2-5,-,TRBV7-2,14,CASSLNSPGETQYF,TGTGCCAGCAGCTTAAACAGCCCAGGGGAGACCCAGTACTTC
-,TRBJ1-3,many,TRBV6-2/TRBV6-3,15,CASSYTSSPGNTIYF,TGTGCCAGCAGTTACACCTCTTCTCCTGGAAACACCATATATTTT
-,TRBJ1-5,many,TRBV12-3/TRBV12-4,13,CASSWAGNQPQHF,TGTGCCAGCAGTTGGGCGGGCAATCAGCCCCAGCATTTT
-,TRBJ1-5,many,TRBV6-1,13,CASRQGLGQPQHF,TGTGCCAGCAGACAGGGTTTGGGTCAGCCCCAGCATTTT
-,TRBJ2-2,many,TRBV19,14,CASGASANTGELFF,TGTGCCAGTGGCGCCAGCGCGAACACCGGGGAGCTGTTTTTT
TRBD1,TRBJ2-5,many,TRBV3-1,13,CASNKDRVQTQYF,TGTGCCAGCAACAAGGACAGGGTACAGACCCAGTACTTC
-,TRBJ2-3,many,TRBV5-1,15,CASSGTGSSTDTQYF,TGCGCCAGCAGCGGGACTGGTTCGAGCACAGATACGCAGTATTTT
-,TRBJ2-7,many,TRBV12-3/TRBV12-4,14,CASSLVEGSYEQYF,TGTGCCAGCAGTTTAGTCGAGGGTTCCTACGAGCAGTACTTC
-,TRBJ2-3,few,TRBV10-3,14,CAITGTQTGDTQYF,TGTGCCATCACCGGGACCCAGACGGGAGATACGCAGTATTTT
TRBD1,TRBJ2-7,many,TRBV24-1,15,CATSDQRTGSYEQYF,TGTGCCACCAGTGACCAAAGGACAGGGTCCTACGAGCAGTACTTC
TRBD1,TRBJ1-2,many,TRBV20-1,12,CSARGQGPGYTF,TGCAGTGCTAGGGGACAGGGCCCTGGCTACACCTTC
TRBD1,TRBJ1-4,once,TRBV3-1,15,CASSRSRQGYEKLFF,TGTGCCAGCAGCCGTTCGAGACAGGGGTATGAAAAACTGTTTTTT
-,TRBJ1-1,many,TRBV9,15,CASAEIRGRGTEAFF,TGTGCCAGCGCTGAAATCAGGGGCCGGGGCACTGAAGCTTTCTTT
TRBD2,TRBJ2-1,many,TRBV5-6,18,CASSSHAIQAGGYNEQFF,TGTGCCAGCAGCTCACATGCGATTCAAGCGGGAGGGTACAATGAGCAGTTCTTC